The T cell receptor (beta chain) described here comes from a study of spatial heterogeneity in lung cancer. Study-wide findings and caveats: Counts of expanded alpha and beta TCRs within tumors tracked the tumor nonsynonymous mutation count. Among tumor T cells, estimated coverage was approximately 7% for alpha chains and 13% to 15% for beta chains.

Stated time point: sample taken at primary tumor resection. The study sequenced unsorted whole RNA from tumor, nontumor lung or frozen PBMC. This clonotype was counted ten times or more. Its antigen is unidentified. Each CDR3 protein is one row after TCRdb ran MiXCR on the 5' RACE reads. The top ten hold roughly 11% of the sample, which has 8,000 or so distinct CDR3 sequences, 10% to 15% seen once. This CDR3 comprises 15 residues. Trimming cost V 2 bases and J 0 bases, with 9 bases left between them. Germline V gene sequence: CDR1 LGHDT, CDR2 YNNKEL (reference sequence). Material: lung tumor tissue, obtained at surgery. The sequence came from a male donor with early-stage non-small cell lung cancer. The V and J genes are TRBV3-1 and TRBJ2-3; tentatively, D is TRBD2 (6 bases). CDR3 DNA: TGTGCCAGCAGCCAATCCAGCGGGAGCACAGATACGCAGTATTTT. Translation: CASSQSSGSTDTQYF.